Listed here are 18 T cell receptor beta chains from one sample, sequenced in a study of blood T cells in healthy people across ages. It was with a sample-barcoded 5' primer and a J-beta primer mix that a second PCR of roughly 7 to 12 cycles was run. In TCRdb, the 5' RACE reads were re-called with MiXCR into one record per CDR3 protein. Of some 880,000 distinct CDR3 sequences in the sample, under 40% were seen once. Source material: blood. Every receptor here comes from a man between 18 and 35 years old in good health.

With respect to this clonotype: A much larger clone differs from this one at a single base, so this may be a read error. The rearrangement uses TRBV29-1 and TRBJ2-1; unclear D gene. Germline V lookup: CDR1 SQVTM, CDR2 ANQGSEA. V was shortened by 8 bases and J by 4 bases, with 24 bases between the two germline ends. CDR3 length: 16 residues. The CDR3 DNA reads TGCAGCATCCAATCGCACAGAGAACTACCGTACAATGAGCAGTTCTTC. It translates to CSIQSHRELPYNEQFF.

This clonotype was seen only a few times. A much larger clone differs by one base, so this may be a read error. This chain links TRBV20-1 with TRBJ1-1, with TRBD1 as a possible D gene (6 bases). The CDR3 is 15 amino acids. The germline gives CDR1 DFQATT, CDR2 SNEGSKA (reference sequence). Trimming pared 0 bases from V and 5 bases from J, leaving 16 bases between. The chain's CDR3 is CSARDGAGVETEAFF. The CDR3 DNA follows: TGCAGTGCTAGAGATGGGGCAGGGGTGGAGACTGAAGCTTTCTTT.

There are a few counts of this clonotype. The rearrangement joins TRBV20-1 to TRBJ1-6; TRBD1 matches at 9 bases. V shed 0 bases and J 8 bases; nucleotides not matched to a gene: 11. The CDR3 runs to 17 residues. Germline lookup yields CDR1 DFQATT and CDR2 SNEGSKA (reference sequence). CDR3 coding DNA: TGCAGTGCTAGAGATGGTATTGGACAGGGGATTGATTCACCCCTCCACTTT. As protein: CSARDGIGQGIDSPLHF.

The rearrangement joins TRBV2 to TRBJ1-2, with unresolved D. The CDR3 runs to 15 residues. Between the trimmed V and J ends, which lost 8 bases and 0 bases, there was a span of 16 bases. CDR1 is SNHLY and CDR2 is FYNNEI in the germline V gene. In DNA form, the CDR3 reads TGTGCCAGCGATGGACCCGACCTTTCTAACTATGGCTACACCTTC. It is translated as CASDGPDLSNYGYTF.

V and J are TRBV14 and TRBJ2-7; D could derive from TRBD1 or TRBD2 (5 bases each). In germline, CDR1 is SGHDN, CDR2 FVKESK. V was cut by 0 bases and J by 2 bases, with 11 bases left in between. The CDR3 is 15 residues long. The CDR3 DNA sequence: TGTGCCAGCAGCCAAGATTGGGGACGGACCTACGAGCAGTACTTC. This codes for CASSQDWGRTYEQYF.

CDR3 residues: CASRFYPDTSLEQYF. The DNA of the CDR3 is TGCGCCAGCAGGTTTTACCCGGACACCTCTCTCGAGCAGTACTTC. The chain couples TRBV4-1 to TRBJ2-7, with a possible D match to TRBD1 (5 bases). CDR3 length: 15 residues. Trimming shortened V by 6 bases and J by 6 bases, and 21 bases separated the two germline ends. CDR1 is MGHRA and CDR2 is YSYEKL in the germline V gene.

The chain recombines TRBV12-3 or TRBV12-4 with TRBJ2-2; unclear D gene. Trimming took off 8 bases at V and 1 base at J, with 14 bases between the two ends. The CDR3 spans 15 residues. The CDR3 region has the DNA TGTGCCAGCTTTAGACCCCGAAAGAACACCGGGGAGCTGTTTTTT. Translating gives CASFRPRKNTGELFF.

The chain joins TRBV27 to TRBJ1-2; possible D gene TRBD1, 5 bases. This CDR3 is 13 amino acids long. Germline V gives CDR1 MNHEY, CDR2 SMNVEV (reference sequence). Between the trimmed V and J ends, which lost 8 bases and 8 bases, there was a span of 18 bases. The CDR3 region is CASRVAGEGGYTF. Here the CDR3 DNA reads TGTGCCAGCCGTGTAGCGGGGGAGGGAGGCTACACCTTC.

The chain recombines TRBV10-3 with TRBJ2-5; 7 nucleotides agree with TRBD2. Trimming cost V 4 bases and J 5 bases; bases outside gene matches: 4. Germline CDR1 reads ENHRY; CDR2 reads SYGVKD. The CDR3 has 13 residues. For the CDR3, the DNA is TGTGCCATCAGTGGGGGAGGGTCCGAGACCCAGTACTTC. It encodes CAISGGGSETQYF.

A few counts support this clonotype. The gene calls are TRBV2 and TRBJ2-1; D might be TRBD1 (6 bases). The CDR3 is made up of 14 amino acids. V was cut by 0 bases and J by 6 bases, with 9 bases left in between. CDR1 is SNHLY and CDR2 is FYNNEI in the germline V gene. CDR3 coding DNA: TGTGCCAGCAGTGAAGCGCAGGGGATCAATGAGCAGTTCTTC. Protein: CASSEAQGINEQFF.

The chain links TRBV6-5 to TRBJ1-2; a possible D gene is TRBD1 (5 bases). The CDR3 is 14 residues long. V lost 8 bases and J 8 bases, leaving 21 bases between the germline ends. The germline gives CDR1 MNHEY, CDR2 SVGAGI. This CDR3 reads CASSSPSRVAGYTF. DNA of the CDR3: TGTGCCAGCTCCTCACCAAGCAGGGTCGCCGGCTACACCTTC.

This clonotype has at least ten counts. The chain uses TRBV5-1 and TRBJ2-3, with D perhaps TRBD1 (6 bases). Germline V gene data show CDR1 as SGHRS and CDR2 as YFSETQ. V was clipped by 3 bases and J by 5 bases, with 13 bases between them. There are 14 residues in the CDR3. CDR3 residues: CASSSLQGQDTQYF. The CDR3 bases are TGCGCCAGCAGCTCGTTACAGGGTCAAGATACGCAGTATTTT. Complete variable domain (other parts from reference TRBV5-1 and TRBJ2-3): KAGVTQTPRYLIKTRGQQVTLSCSPISGHRSVSWYQQTPGQGLQFLFEYFSETQRNKGNFPGRFSGRQFSNSRSEMNVSTLELGDSALYLCASSSLQGQDTQYFGPGTRLTVL.

This clonotype was recorded only once. The gene calls are TRBV3-1 and TRBJ2-5; no definite D call. V lost 7 bases and J lost 11, with 14 bases in between. Germline loops: CDR1 LGHDT, CDR2 YNNKEL (reference sequence). The CDR3 runs to 11 residues. The CDR3 sequence: CASKTHGEQYF. CDR3 DNA: TGTGCCAGCAAGACTCATGGTGAGCAGTACTTC.

The chain joins TRBV20-1 to TRBJ2-6, with 9 nucleotides matching TRBD1. The CDR3 totals 15 residues. Germline lookup yields CDR1 DFQATT and CDR2 SNEGSKA (reference sequence). Losses at the gene ends were 5 bases for V and 2 bases for J; bases not matched to a gene: 4. CDR3 sequence (DNA): TGCAGTGCTGGACAGGGGCGTGCTGGGGCCAACGTCCTGACTTTC. Encoded protein: CSAGQGRAGANVLTF.

This clonotype was seen only once. The chain combines TRBV7-2 with TRBJ1-2; tentative D call: TRBD1 (6 bases). This CDR3 comprises 15 residues. V was trimmed by 1 base and J by 2 bases, leaving 11 bases between them. Germline V gene sequence: CDR1 SGHTA, CDR2 FQGNSA. The CDR3 sequence is CASSLGAGDNYGYTF. DNA for the CDR3: TGTGCCAGCAGCTTAGGGGCAGGGGACAACTATGGCTACACCTTC.

The chain recombines TRBV7-3 with TRBJ1-2; TRBD1 is a possible D gene (6 bases). V lost 4 bases and J 7 bases, leaving 16 bases between the germline ends. Germline-derived CDR1 and CDR2 are SGHTA and FQGTGA. The CDR3 runs 14 residues. The CDR3: CASSSHQGQGGYTF. The CDR3 nucleotides are TGTGCCAGCAGCTCCCACCAGGGGCAGGGTGGCTACACCTTC.

The rearrangement uses TRBV18 and TRBJ2-7, with TRBD1 matching 8 bases. CDR1 is KGHSH, CDR2 LQKENI, per germline. CDR3 length: 14 amino acids. With V trimmed by 1 base and J by 6 bases, 5 bases remained unmatched. Here the CDR3 DNA reads TGTGCCAGCTCACCACGGACAGGGAAAGCCGAGCAGTACTTC. Protein: CASSPRTGKAEQYF.

The chain uses TRBV20-1 and TRBJ1-1; TRBD1 aligns across 9 bases. This CDR3 spans 15 amino acids. J gave up 0 bases and V 6 bases, and 8 bases lay outside the gene matches. Germline V CDR1 and CDR2: DFQATT, SNEGSKA (reference sequence). DNA of the CDR3: TGCAGTGCCACAACAGGGGGCGAACTGAACACTGAAGCTTTCTTT. This sequence encodes CSATTGGELNTEAFF.